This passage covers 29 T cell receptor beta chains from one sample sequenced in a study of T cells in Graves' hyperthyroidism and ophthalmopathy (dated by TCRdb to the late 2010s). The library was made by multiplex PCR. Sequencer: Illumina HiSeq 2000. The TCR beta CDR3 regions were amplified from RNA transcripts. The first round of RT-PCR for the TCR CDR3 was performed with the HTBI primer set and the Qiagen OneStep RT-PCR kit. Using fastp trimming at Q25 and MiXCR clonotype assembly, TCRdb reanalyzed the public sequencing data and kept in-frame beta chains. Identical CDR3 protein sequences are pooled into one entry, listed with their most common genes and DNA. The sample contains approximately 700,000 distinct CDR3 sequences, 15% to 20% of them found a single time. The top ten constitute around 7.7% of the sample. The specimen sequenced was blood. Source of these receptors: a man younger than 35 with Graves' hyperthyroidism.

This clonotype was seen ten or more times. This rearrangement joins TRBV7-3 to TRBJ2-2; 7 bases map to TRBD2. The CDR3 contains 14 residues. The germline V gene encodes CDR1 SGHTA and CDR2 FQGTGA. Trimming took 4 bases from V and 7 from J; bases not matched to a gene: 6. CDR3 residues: CASSSAWGGGELFF. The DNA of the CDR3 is TGTGCCAGCAGCTCCGCCTGGGGGGGCGGGGAGCTGTTTTTT.

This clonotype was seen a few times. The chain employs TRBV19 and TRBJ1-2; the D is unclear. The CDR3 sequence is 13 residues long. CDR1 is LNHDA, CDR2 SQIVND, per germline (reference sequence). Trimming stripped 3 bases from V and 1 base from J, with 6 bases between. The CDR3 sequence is CASSMQLNYGYTF. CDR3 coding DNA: TGTGCCAGTAGTATGCAGCTTAACTATGGCTACACCTTC.

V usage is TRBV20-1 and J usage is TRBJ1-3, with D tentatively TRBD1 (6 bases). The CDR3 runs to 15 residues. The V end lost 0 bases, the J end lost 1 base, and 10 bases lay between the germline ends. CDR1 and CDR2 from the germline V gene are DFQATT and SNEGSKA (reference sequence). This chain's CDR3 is CSAREGQDSGNTIYF. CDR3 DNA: TGCAGTGCTAGAGAGGGACAAGATTCTGGAAACACCATATATTTT.

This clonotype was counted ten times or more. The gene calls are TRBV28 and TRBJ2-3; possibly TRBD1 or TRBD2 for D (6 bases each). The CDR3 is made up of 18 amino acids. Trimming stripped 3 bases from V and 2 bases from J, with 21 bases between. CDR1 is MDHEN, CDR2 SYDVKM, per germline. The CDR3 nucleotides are TGTGCCAGCAGTTTGCCCCAGTTTCCCGGGGGCACCACAGATACGCAGTATTTT. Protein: CASSLPQFPGGTTDTQYF.

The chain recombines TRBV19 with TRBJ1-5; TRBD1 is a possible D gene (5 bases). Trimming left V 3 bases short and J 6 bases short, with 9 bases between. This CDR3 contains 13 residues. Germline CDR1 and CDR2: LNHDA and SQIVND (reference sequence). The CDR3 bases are TGTGCCAGTAGTATCGGGGGAACTCAGCCCCAGCATTTT. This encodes CASSIGGTQPQHF.

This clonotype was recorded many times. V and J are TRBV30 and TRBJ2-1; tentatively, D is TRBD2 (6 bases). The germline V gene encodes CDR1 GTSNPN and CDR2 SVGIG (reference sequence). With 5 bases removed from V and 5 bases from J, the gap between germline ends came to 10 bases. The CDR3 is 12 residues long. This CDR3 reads CAWGGRHNEQFF. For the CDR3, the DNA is TGTGCCTGGGGGGGGAGACACAATGAGCAGTTCTTC.

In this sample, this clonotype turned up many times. DNA for the CDR3: TGTGCCAGCAGTTCGCAGCATCAAGAGACCCAGTACTTC. Translated: CASSSQHQETQYF. The rearrangement joins TRBV28 to TRBJ2-5; D ambiguous. The CDR3 is 13 residues long. CDR1 MDHEN and CDR2 SYDVKM come from the germline V gene. V was trimmed by 4 bases and J by 2 bases, leaving 8 bases between them.

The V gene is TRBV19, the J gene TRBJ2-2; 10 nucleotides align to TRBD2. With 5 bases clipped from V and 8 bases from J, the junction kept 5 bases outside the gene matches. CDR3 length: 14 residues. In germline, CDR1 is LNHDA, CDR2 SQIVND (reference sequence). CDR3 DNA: TGTGCCAGTAGTCCAGGACTAGCGGTGGGGGAGCTGTTTTTT. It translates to CASSPGLAVGELFF.

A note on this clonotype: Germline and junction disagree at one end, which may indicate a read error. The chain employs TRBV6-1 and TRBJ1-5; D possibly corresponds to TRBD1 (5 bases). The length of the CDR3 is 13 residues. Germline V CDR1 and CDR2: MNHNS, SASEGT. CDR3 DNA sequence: TGCGCCAGCATAGACAGCCGTAAGCAGCCCCAGCATTTT. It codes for CASIDSRKQPQHF.

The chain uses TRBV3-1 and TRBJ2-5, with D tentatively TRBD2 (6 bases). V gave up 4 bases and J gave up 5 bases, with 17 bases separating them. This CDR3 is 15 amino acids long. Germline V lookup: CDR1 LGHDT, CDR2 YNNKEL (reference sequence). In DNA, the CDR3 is TGTGCCAGCAGCCGATATGGGACTGCCCCTGAGACCCAGTACTTC. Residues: CASSRYGTAPETQYF.

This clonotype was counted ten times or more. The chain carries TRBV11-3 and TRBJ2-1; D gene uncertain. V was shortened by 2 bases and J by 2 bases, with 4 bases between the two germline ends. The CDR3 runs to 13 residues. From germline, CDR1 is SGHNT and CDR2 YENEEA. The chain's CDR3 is CASSLITYNEQFF. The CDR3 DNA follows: TGTGCCAGCAGCTTAATTACCTACAATGAGCAGTTCTTC.

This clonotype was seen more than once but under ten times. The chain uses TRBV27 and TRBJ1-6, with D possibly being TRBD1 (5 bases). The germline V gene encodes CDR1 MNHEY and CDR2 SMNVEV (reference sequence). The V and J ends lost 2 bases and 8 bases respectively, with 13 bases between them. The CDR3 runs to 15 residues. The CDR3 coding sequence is TGTGCCAGCAGTTTAGAGGACACCCAACATTCACCCCTCCACTTT. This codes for CASSLEDTQHSPLHF.

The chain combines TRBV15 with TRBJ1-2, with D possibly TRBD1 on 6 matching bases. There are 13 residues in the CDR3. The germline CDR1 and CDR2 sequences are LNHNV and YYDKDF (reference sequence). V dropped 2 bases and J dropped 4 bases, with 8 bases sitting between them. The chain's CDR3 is CATSRQTGYGYTF. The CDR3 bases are TGTGCCACCAGCAGACAGACAGGCTATGGCTACACCTTC.

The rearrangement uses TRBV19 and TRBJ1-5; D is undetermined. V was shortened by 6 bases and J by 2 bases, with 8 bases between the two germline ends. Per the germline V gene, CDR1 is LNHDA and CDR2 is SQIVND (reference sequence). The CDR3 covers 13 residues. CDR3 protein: CASRRLGNQPQHF. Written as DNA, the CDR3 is TGTGCCAGTAGGCGGTTGGGCAATCAGCCCCAGCATTTT.

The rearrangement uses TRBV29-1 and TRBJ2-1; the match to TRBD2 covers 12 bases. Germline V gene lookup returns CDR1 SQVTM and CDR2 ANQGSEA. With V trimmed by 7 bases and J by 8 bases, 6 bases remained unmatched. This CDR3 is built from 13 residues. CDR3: CSAALAGGDEQFF. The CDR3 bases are TGCAGCGCCGCACTAGCGGGAGGCGATGAGCAGTTCTTC.

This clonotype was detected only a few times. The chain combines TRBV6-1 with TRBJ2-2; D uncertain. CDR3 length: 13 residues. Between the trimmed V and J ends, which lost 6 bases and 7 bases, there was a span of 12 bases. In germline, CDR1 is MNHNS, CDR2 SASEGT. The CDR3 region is CASRAYSLGELFF. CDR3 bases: TGTGCCAGCAGGGCTTATTCCCTCGGGGAGCTGTTTTTT.

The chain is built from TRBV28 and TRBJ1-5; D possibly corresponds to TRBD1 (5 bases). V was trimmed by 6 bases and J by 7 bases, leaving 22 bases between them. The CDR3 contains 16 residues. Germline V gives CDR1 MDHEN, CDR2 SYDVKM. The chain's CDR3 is CASRMGGAGVRQPQHF. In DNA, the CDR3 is TGTGCCAGCAGGATGGGTGGGGCGGGGGTGCGCCAGCCCCAGCATTTT.

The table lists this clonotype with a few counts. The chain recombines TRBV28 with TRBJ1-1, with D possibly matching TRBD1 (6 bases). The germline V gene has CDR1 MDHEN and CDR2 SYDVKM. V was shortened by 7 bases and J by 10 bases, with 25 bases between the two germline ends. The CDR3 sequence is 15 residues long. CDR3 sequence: CASTGGGAGLVRAFF. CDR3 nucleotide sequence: TGTGCCAGCACCGGGGGGGGCGCAGGTTTGGTGCGAGCTTTCTTT.

CDR3 in DNA: TGCGCCAGCAGCTTGGCAACGGCAACTAATGAAAAACTGTTTTTT. Translating gives CASSLATATNEKLFF. The rearrangement links TRBV5-1 to TRBJ1-4; no reliable D call. V shed 0 bases and J shed 0 bases, with 6 bases lying between them. The V gene's germline CDR1 is SGHRS and CDR2 YFSETQ. The CDR3 is 15 amino acids.

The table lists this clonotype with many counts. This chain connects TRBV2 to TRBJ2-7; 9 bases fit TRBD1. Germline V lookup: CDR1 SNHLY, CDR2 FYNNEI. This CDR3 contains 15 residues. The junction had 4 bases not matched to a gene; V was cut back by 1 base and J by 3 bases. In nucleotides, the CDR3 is TGTGCCAGCAGTGAAGAAGGACAGGGGCTCTACGAGCAGTACTTC. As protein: CASSEEGQGLYEQYF.

The CDR3 DNA reads TGTGCCACCAGCAGTCAAAAAGGCGGTCAGCCCCAGCATTTT. Its protein product is CATSSQKGGQPQHF. The genes are TRBV15 and TRBJ1-5; no clear D. CDR1 and CDR2 from the germline V gene are LNHNV and YYDKDF (reference sequence). V was pared by 3 bases and J by 6 bases, with 12 bases between. This CDR3 comprises 14 residues.

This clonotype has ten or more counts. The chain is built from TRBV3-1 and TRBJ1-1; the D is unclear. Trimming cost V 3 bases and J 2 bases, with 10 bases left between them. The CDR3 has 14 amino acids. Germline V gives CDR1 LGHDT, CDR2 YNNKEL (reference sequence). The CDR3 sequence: CASSHLTPNTEAFF. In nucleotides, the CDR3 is TGTGCCAGCAGCCACCTCACACCAAACACTGAAGCTTTCTTT.

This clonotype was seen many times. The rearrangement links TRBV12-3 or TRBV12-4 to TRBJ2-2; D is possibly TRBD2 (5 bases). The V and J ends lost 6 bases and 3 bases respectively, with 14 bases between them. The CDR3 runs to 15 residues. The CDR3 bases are TGTGCCAGCAGACGGGCCGGAGGCTACACCGGGGAGCTGTTTTTT. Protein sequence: CASRRAGGYTGELFF.

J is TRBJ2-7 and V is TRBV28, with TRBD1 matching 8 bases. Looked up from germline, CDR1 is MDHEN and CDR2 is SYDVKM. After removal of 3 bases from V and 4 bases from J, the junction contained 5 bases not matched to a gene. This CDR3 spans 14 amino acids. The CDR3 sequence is CASSFQGAPYEQYF. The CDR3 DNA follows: TGTGCCAGCAGTTTTCAGGGGGCGCCTTACGAGCAGTACTTC.

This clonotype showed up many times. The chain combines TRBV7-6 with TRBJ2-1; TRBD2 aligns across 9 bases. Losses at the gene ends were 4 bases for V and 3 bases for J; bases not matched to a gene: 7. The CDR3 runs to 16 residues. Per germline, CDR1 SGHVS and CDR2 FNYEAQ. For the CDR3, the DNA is TGTGCCAGCAGCTCCCCCCCTAGCGGGATCTACAATGAGCAGTTCTTC. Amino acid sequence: CASSSPPSGIYNEQFF.

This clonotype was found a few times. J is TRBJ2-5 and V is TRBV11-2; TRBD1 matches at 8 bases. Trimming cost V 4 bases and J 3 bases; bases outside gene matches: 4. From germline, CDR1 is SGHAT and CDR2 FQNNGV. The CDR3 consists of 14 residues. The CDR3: CASSSGGSEETQYF. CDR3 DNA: TGTGCCAGCAGCTCAGGGGGCAGCGAAGAGACCCAGTACTTC. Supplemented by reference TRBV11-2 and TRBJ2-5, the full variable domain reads EAGVAQSPRYKIIEKRQSVAFWCNPISGHATLYWYQQILGQGPKLLIQFQNNGVVDDSQLPKDRFSAERLKGVDSTLKIQPAKLEDSAVYLCASSSGGSEETQYFGPGTRLLVL.

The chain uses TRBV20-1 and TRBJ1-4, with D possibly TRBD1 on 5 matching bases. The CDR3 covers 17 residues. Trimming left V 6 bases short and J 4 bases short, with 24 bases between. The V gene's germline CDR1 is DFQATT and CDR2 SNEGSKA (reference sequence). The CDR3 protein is CSAPGREGDKGNEKLFF. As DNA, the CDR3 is TGCAGTGCCCCTGGCCGGGAAGGGGATAAGGGTAATGAAAAACTGTTTTTT.

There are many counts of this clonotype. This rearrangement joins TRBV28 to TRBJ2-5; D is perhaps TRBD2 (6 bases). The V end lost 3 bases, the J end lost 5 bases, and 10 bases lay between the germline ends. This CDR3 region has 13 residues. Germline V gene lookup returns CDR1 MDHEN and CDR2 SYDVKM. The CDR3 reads CASSLAAGETQYF. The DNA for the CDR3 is TGTGCCAGCAGTTTGGCGGCGGGGGAGACCCAGTACTTC.

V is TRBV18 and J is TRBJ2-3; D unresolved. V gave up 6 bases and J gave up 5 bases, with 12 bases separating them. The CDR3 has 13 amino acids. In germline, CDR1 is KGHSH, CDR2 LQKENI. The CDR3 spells CASSGSWGDTQYF. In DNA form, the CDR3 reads TGTGCCAGCTCCGGCTCCTGGGGAGATACGCAGTATTTT. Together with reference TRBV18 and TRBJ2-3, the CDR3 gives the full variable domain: NAGVMQNPRHLVRRRGQEARLRCSPMKGHSHVYWYRQLPEEGLKFMVYLQKENIIDESGMPKERFSAEFPKEGPSILRIQQVVRGDSAAYFCASSGSWGDTQYFGPGTRLTVL.